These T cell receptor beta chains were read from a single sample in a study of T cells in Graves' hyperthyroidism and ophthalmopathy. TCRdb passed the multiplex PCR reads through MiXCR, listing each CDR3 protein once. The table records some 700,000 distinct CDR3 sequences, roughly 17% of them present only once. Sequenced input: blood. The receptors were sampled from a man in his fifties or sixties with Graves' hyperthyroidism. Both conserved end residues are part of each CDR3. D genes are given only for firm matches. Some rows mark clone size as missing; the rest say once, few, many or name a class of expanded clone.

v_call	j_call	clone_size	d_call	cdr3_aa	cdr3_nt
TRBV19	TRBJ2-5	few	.	CASSIVSLQETQYF	TGTGCCAGCAGTATAGTAAGCCTCCAAGAGACCCAGTACTTC
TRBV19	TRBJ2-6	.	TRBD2	CASSATSGRKTGANVLTF	TGTGCCAGTAGTGCGACTAGCGGGAGAAAAACTGGGGCCAACGTCCTGACTTTC
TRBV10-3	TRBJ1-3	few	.	CAISESRRRQSGNTIYF	TGTGCCATCAGTGAGTCGAGGCGGCGGCAGTCTGGAAACACCATATATTTT
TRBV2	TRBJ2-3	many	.	CASSWTSSTDTQYF	TGTGCCAGCAGTTGGACTTCTAGCACAGATACGCAGTATTTT
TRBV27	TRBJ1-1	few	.	CASSLGEIAEAFF	TGTGCCAGCAGTTTGGGGGAAATCGCTGAAGCTTTCTTT
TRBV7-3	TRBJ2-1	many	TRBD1	CASSLIVLDRENEQFF	TGTGCCAGCAGCTTAATAGTCTTAGACAGGGAAAATGAGCAGTTCTTC
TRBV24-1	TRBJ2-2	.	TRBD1	CATSEHTGGGTGELFF	TGTGCCACCAGTGAACACACAGGGGGAGGTACCGGGGAGCTGTTTTTT
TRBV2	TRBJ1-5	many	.	CASSEGLRGNVPQHF	TGTGCCAGCAGTGAGGGCTTGAGGGGGAATGTCCCCCAGCATTTT
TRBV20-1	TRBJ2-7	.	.	CSARDRVSSYEQYF	TGCAGTGCTAGAGATCGTGTATCAAGCTACGAGCAGTACTTC
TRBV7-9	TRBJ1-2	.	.	CASRERIGGGYGYTF	TGTGCCAGCAGGGAAAGGATCGGGGGCGGATATGGCTACACCTTC
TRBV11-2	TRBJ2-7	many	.	CASSAGTLAYEQYF	TGTGCCAGCAGCGCCGGGACTTTAGCCTACGAGCAGTACTTC
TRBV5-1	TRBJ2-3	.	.	CSSSISTDTQYF	TGCTCCAGCAGTATCTCTACAGATACGCAGTATTTT
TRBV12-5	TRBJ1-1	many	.	CASGFGGLNTEAFF	TGTGCTAGTGGTTTTGGGGGTCTGAACACTGAAGCTTTCTTT
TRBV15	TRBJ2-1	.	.	CATRKEGAYNEQFF	TGTGCCACCAGAAAGGAGGGAGCCTACAATGAGCAGTTCTTC
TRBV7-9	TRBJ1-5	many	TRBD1	CASSLDPGGYSNQPQHF	TGTGCCAGCAGCTTAGATCCAGGGGGCTATAGCAATCAGCCCCAGCATTTT
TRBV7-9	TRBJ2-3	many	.	CASSSQGTSTDTQYF	TGTGCCAGCAGCTCCCAAGGGACTAGCACAGATACGCAGTATTTT
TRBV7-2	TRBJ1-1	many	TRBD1	CASSPRGGWNTEAFF	TGTGCCAGCAGCCCCAGGGGGGGGTGGAACACTGAAGCTTTCTTT
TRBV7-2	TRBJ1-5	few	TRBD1	CASSLVGQGGHQPQHF	TGTGCCAGCAGCTTAGTAGGACAGGGAGGGCACCAGCCCCAGCATTTT
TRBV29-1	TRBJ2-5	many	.	CSVDQGRIETQYF	TGCAGCGTCGACCAGGGGAGGATTGAGACCCAGTACTTC
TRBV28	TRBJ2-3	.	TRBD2	CASSLSTSGRGTDTQYF	TGTGCCAGCAGTTTATCGACCAGCGGGAGGGGCACAGATACGCAGTATTTT
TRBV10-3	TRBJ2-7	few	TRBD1	CAIRPITGVEQYF	TGTGCCATCAGGCCAATTACAGGGGTTGAGCAGTACTTC
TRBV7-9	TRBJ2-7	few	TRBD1	CASSTGAYGEQYF	TGTGCCAGCAGCACAGGGGCGTACGGCGAGCAGTACTTC